This record concerns one T cell receptor beta chain sequence. The clone's antigen remains unknown. No much larger clone exists at a distance of one base, and base qualities are not known. The time point label corresponds to: newly diagnosed GD, antithyroid drugs for less than 3 months. RNA was extracted from PBMCs in TRIzol for both TCR sequencing and RNA sequencing. The diagnosis of Graves' disease was made according to American Thyroid Association guidelines. Patients for the study were recruited at an endocrinology department in Xi'an, China. Each patient gave about 8.1 milliliters of peripheral blood, collected in an EDTA anticoagulant tube. Ficoll Paque Plus density gradient separation was used to isolate PBMCs, and no additional T cell sorting was done. An Agilent 2100 Bioanalyzer and agarose gel were used to check RNA quality, and a NanoDrop 2000 was used to measure RNA concentration. The sample is drawn from a study of regulatory T cells in long-lasting Graves disease (TCRdb year 2021). Study-level background: Patients with newly diagnosed Graves' disease had been on antithyroid drugs for under 3 months. A total of approximately 35 samples were covered by TCR sequencing, comprising approximately 13 persistent and around 20 newly diagnosed Graves' disease patients. This study used TCR sequencing and RNA sequencing of peripheral blood to compare persistent Graves' disease patients against newly diagnosed Graves' disease patients. The study took place in China and was registered as a clinical trial. Results and caveats for the whole study, not just this receptor: The authors noted that the small sample size was a limitation that may lower accuracy. Because the primary lesion, thyroid tissue, could not be accessed, the study looked at peripheral blood alone. Sequencing and analysis were limited to the TCR beta chain. Preferential use of TRBV28, TRBJ1-2 and TRBJ2-5 was observed in persistent disease, whereas TRBV20-1 and TRBJ2-1 were favored in newly diagnosed disease. Lower TCR Shannon entropy and fewer highly expanded clones were observed in persistent Graves' disease patients than in newly diagnosed patients, which suggested clonal expansion. Persistent patients shared more public clonotypes among themselves (around 2,500) than newly diagnosed patients did (approximately 870).

Libraries came from multiplex PCR. Sequencing was performed on an Illumina HiSeq 4000. iRepertoire HTBI primers and Arm-PCR amplification of CDR3 regions were used to construct TCR beta libraries. Gel purification was performed on PCR products prior to sequencing. As for the original processing: Gene usage analysis of CDR3 amino acid clonotypes relied on the roughly 60 TRBV and fewer than 15 TRBJ segments identified across samples. COPE and FqMerger were used to merge the filtered high-quality paired reads into contigs. Contigs were aligned with BLAST to IMGT TRBV, TRBD and TRBJ reference genes, and CDR3 was defined per IMGT. Clonotypes above 0.1% frequency were classified as highly expanded clones. Repertoire diversity was measured by Shannon entropy, and V-J evenness by the Gini coefficient. Clonotypes shared by more than one individual were considered public. The public reads were run again by TCRdb, first through fastp at Q25 and then through MiXCR, and only productive beta chains were kept. For every CDR3 protein sequence, its rows merge into one entry that carries the most common genes and DNA. The V and J calls follow TCRdb's processing rather than the paper's. This sample comprises some 460,000 distinct CDR3 sequences, about 16% of them detected only once. The ten most abundant clones make up more than 9% of the sample.

Including cysteine and phenylalanine, the CDR3 has 14 amino acids. Left in the record is the CDR3 DNA by itself, 42 bases read in frame from the first base. The junction carries 9 bases between V and J, which are trimmed by 5 bases and 0 bases respectively. CDR1 and CDR2, looked up from the germline V gene (reference sequence), are LNHDA and SQIVND. The same sample was also used in a study of T cells in Graves' hyperthyroidism and ophthalmopathy. That second report states: Stable Graves' hyperthyroidism was defined as no progression to ophthalmopathy during 18 months of follow-up. Hyperthyroidism patients were aged 18 to 65 years and newly diagnosed, with disease duration of less than 2 months. Patients with uncontrolled infections, other autoimmune diseases, pregnancy or lactation were excluded. Diagnoses were established on the basis of clinical symptoms, serum thyroxine and TRAb, thyroid ultrasound, and orbital computed tomography. For the first round of RT-PCR on the TCR CDR3, the HTBI primer set was used together with the Qiagen OneStep RT-PCR kit. Blood samples also contained most of the expanded thyroid clonotypes (frequency above 0.001), which suggests that blood repertoires may reflect thyroid immune responses. Ophthalmopathy was separated from stable hyperthyroidism by a 13 V-J signature model, with about 88% sensitivity and around 81% specificity obtained in cross-validation and 80%/75% obtained in testing. In validation, the model predicted progression to ophthalmopathy with approximately 71% sensitivity and 72% to 75% specificity, a median of about 6 months before onset. A discovery cohort of roughly 96 patients, roughly 40 with Graves' ophthalmopathy and approximately 55 with stable Graves' hyperthyroidism, was used to find distinguishing TCR V-J signatures. Prospective prediction of ophthalmopathy was tested in an independent validation cohort consisting of 18 hyperthyroidism patients and approximately 16 patients who later progressed to ophthalmopathy. The 100 or so discovery patients were divided at random into training and test sets in a 7:3 ratio. In addition, the study compared T-cell repertoires in thyroid tissue and in blood from five to seven Graves' hyperthyroidism patients. After sampling, hyperthyroidism patients received methimazole starting at 30 mg daily, and ophthalmopathy patients received high-dose intravenous methylprednisolone. The libraries were constructed in a second round of multiplex PCR and then size-selected and purified. Sequencing of the libraries was done on an Illumina HiSeq2000 using paired-end 100 bp reads. SOAPnuke was used to process the raw data, removing reads that contained adapters or uncalled bases, had a mean Phred below 15, or lacked an exact match to the constant primer or identifier. High-quality paired reads were merged with COPE v1.2.5, and unique nucleotide sequences were defined as clonotypes. Clonotypes were aligned to IMGT TRBV, TRBD and TRBJ reference segments using MiTCR v1.1. The analysis included only V-J combinations with a frequency above 0.0001, which together covered over 98% of the repertoires. A TCS score was defined as the ratio of F50 (clonal expansion) to E x V (chaos), with BLOSUM62-based TCRdist applied between CDR3 peptides within each V-J. Welch's t-statistics and random forest reduced fewer than 550 V-J features to about 13, which were used in a naive Bayes classifier (R e1071). Sample size was not statistically predetermined, and blinding of investigators to group allocation was not performed. The paper describes TCR Vbeta CDR3 sequencing of 130 to 150 peripheral blood samples, made up of 43 ophthalmopathy patients, some 76 hyperthyroidism patients and some 17 progressor patients.

The sample in question was peripheral blood mononuclear cells (PBMCs), obtained at new diagnosis, from a patient treated with antithyroid drugs. This receptor was identified in a man in his forties with Graves disease. Donor details come from another sample of the same person, matched by shared clones. The receptor chain draws on TRBV19 and TRBJ2-3; the D element could tentatively be TRBD1 or TRBD2, as 5 bases agree for each. Here is the DNA: TGTGCCAGTAGTGTCCGGGACAGCACAGATACGCAGTATTTT. Its translation is CASSVRDSTDTQYF. The full variable domain, completed from the reference TRBV19 and TRBJ2-3 proteins outside the CDR3, reads DGGITQSPKYLFRKEGQNVTLSCEQNLNHDAMYWYRQDPGQGLRLIYYSQIVNDFQKGDIAEGYSVSREKKESFPLTVTSAQKNPTAFYLCASSVRDSTDTQYFGPGTRLTVL.